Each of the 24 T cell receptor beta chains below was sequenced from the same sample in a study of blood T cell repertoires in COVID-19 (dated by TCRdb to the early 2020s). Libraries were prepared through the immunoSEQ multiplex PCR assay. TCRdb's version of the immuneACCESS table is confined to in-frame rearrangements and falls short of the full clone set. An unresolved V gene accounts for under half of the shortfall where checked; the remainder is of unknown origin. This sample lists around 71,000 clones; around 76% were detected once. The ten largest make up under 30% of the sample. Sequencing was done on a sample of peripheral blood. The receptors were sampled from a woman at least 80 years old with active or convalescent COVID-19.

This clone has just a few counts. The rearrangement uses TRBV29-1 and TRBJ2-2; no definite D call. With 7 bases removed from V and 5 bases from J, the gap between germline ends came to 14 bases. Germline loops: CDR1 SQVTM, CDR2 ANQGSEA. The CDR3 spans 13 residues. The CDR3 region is CSAKLDVTGELFF. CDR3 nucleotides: TGCAGCGCCAAGCTAGACGTGACCGGGGAGCTGTTTTTT.

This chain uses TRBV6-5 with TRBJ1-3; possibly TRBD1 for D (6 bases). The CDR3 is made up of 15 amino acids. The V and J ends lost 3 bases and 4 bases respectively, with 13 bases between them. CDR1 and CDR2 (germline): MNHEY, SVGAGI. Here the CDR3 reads CASSYTPTGGNTIYF. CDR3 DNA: TGTGCCAGCAGTTATACACCGACAGGCGGAAACACCATATATTTT.

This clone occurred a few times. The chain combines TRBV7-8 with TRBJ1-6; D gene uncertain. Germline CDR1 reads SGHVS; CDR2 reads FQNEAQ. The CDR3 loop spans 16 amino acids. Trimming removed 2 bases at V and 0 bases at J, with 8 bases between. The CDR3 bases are TGTGCCAGCAGCTTACAGACAAGCTCCTATAATTCACCCCTCCACTTT. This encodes CASSLQTSSYNSPLHF. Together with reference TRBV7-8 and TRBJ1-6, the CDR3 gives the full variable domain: GAGVSQSPRYKVAKRGQDVALRCDPISGHVSLFWYQQALGQGPEFLTYFQNEAQLDKSGLPSDRFFAERPEGSVSTLKIQRTQQEDSAVYLCASSLQTSSYNSPLHFGNGTRLTVT.

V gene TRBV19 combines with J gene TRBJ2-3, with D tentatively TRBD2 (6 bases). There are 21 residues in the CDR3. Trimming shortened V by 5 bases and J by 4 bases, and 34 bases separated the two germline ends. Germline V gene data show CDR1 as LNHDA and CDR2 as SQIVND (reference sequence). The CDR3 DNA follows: TGTGCCAGTAGTGCAGGGAGGTCGGGTCGGCCCCAATTAGGGTCGTCAGATACGCAGTATTTT. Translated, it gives CASSAGRSGRPQLGSSDTQYF.

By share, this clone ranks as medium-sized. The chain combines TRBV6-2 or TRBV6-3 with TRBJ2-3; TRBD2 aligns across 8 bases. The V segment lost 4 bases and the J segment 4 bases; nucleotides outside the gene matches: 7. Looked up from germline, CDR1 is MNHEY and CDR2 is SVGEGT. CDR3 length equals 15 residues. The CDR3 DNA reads TGTGCCAGCAGTTCATTCGGGGGGGCAGCAGATACGCAGTATTTT. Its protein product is CASSSFGGAADTQYF.

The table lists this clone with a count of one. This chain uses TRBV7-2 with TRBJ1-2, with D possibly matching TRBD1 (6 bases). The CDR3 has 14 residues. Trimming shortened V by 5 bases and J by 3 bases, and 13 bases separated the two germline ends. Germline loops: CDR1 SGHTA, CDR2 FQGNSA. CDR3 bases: TGTGCCAGCAGCCAAACAGGGTTAGACTATGGCTACACCTTC. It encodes CASSQTGLDYGYTF.

CDR3: CASSQRTSGSETQYF. The CDR3 nucleotides are TGTGCCAGCAGTCAGCGGACTAGCGGGTCGGAGACCCAGTACTTC. V usage is TRBV28 and J usage is TRBJ2-5, with 11 bases matching TRBD2. Germline assignment: CDR1 MDHEN and CDR2 SYDVKM. The CDR3 runs to 15 residues. J lost 5 bases, V lost 5 bases, and 7 bases had no gene match.

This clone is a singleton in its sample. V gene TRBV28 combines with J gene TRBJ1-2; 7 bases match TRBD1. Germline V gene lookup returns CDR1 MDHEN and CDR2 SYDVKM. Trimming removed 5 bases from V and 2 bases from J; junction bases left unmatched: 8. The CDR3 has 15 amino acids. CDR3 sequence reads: CASSTGGQMNYGYTF. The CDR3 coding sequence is TGTGCCAGCAGTACCGGGGGACAGATGAACTATGGCTACACCTTC.

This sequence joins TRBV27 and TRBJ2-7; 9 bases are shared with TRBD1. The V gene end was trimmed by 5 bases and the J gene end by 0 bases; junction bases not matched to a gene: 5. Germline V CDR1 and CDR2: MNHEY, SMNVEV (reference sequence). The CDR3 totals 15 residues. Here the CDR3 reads CASSRGTGTSYEQYF. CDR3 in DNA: TGTGCCAGCAGTCGCGGGACAGGGACCTCCTACGAGCAGTACTTC.

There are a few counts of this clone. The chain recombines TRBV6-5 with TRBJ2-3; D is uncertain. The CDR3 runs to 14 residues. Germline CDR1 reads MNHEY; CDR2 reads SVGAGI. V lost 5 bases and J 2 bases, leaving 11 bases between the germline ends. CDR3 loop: CASSLEGDTDTQYF. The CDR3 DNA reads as TGTGCCAGCAGTCTCGAAGGAGACACAGATACGCAGTATTTT.

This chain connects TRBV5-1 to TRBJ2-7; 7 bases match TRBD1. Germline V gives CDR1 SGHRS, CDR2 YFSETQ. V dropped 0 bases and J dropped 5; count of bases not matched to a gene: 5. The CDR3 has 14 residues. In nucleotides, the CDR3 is TGCGCCAGCAGCTTGGACAGGGGACCCCACGAGCAGTACTTC. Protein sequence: CASSLDRGPHEQYF.

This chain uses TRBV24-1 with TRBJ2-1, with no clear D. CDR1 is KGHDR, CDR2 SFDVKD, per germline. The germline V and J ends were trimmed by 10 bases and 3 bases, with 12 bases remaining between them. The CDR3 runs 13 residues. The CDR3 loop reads CATHRRVYNEQFF. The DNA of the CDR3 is TGTGCCACTCACCGACGGGTCTACAATGAGCAGTTCTTC.

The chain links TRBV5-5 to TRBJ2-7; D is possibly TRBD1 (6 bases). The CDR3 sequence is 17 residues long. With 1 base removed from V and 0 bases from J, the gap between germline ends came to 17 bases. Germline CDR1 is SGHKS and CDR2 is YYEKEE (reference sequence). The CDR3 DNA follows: TGTGCCAGCAGCTTGAGCAGGGGCCTTGAGAGCTCCTACGAGCAGTACTTC. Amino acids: CASSLSRGLESSYEQYF.

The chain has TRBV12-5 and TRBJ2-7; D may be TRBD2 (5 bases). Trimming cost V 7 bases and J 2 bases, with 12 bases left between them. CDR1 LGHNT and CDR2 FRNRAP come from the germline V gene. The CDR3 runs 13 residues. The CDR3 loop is CASAPVGAYEQYF. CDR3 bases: TGTGCTAGTGCCCCCGTCGGGGCCTACGAGCAGTACTTC.

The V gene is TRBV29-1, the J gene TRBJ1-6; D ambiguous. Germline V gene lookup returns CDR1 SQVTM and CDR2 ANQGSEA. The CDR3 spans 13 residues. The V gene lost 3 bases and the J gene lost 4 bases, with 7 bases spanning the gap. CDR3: CSVDPPYNSPLHF. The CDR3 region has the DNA TGCAGCGTTGATCCCCCGTATAATTCACCCCTCCACTTT.

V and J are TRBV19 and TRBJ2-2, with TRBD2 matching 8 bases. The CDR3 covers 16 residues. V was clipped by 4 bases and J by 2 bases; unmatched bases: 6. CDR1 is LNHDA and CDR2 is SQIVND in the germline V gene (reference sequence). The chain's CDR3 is CASSSRGGSNTGELFF. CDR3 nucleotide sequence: TGTGCCAGTAGTAGCCGGGGGGGGTCAAACACCGGGGAGCTGTTTTTT.

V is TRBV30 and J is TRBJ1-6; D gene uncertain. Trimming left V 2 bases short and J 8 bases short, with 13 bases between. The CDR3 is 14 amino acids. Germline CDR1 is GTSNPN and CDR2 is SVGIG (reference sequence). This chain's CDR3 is CAWSLVGPDSPLHF. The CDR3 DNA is TGTGCCTGGAGTTTGGTGGGCCCTGATTCACCCCTCCACTTT.

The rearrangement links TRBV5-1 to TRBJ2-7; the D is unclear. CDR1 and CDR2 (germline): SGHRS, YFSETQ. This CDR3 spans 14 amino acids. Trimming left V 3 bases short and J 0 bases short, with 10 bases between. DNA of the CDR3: TGCGCCAGCAGCTCTACTATAAACTCCTACGAGCAGTACTTC. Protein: CASSSTINSYEQYF.

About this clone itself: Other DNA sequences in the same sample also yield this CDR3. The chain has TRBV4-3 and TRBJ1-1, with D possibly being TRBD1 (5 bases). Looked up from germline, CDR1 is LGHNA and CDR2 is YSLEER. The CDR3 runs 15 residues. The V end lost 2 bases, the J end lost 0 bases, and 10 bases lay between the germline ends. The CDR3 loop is CASSQPGHLNTEAFF. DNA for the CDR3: TGCGCCAGCAGCCAACCCGGACACCTGAACACTGAAGCTTTCTTT.

CDR3: CASSPSLTGNTEAFF. CDR3 nucleotides: TGTGCCAGCAGCCCATCCTTGACAGGGAACACTGAAGCTTTCTTT. The J gene is TRBJ1-1, the V gene TRBV7-2; a weak D match, TRBD1 (6 bases). CDR1 and CDR2 from the germline V gene are SGHTA and FQGNSA. Trimming stripped 5 bases from V and 1 base from J, with 14 bases between. The CDR3 has 15 residues.

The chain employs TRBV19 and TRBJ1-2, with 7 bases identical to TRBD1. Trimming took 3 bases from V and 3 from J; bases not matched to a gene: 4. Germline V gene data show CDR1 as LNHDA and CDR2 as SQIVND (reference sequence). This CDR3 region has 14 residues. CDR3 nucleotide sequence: TGTGCCAGTAGTATTGGCACAGGGGACTATGGCTACACCTTC. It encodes CASSIGTGDYGYTF.

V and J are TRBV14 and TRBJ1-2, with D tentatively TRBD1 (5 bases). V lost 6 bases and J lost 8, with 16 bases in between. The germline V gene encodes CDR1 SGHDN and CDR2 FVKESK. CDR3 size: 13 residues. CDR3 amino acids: CASSSQPGGGYTF. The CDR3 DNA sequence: TGTGCCAGCAGTTCACAGCCTGGGGGGGGCTACACCTTC.

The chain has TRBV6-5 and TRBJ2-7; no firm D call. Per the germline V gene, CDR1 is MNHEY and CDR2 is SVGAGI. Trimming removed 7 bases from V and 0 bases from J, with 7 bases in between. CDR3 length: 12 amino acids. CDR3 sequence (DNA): TGTGCCAGCATCGCGCCCTCCTACGAGCAGTACTTC. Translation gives CASIAPSYEQYF.

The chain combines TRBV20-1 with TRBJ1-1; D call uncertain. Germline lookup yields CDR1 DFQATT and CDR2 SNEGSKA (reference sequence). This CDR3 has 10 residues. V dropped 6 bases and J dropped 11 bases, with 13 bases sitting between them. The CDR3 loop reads CSANTPGAFF. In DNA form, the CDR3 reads TGCAGTGCCAATACCCCGGGGGCTTTCTTT.